One and the same sample provided the 22 T cell receptor beta chains below, sequenced in a study of T cell responses to AZD1222 COVID-19 vaccine. Clones were read by immunoSEQ multiplex PCR, and TCRdb kept only the in-frame ones, dropping some. The sample contains fewer than 30,000 clones, about 93% of which appear only once. The material sequenced was peripheral blood, taken on day 0 of AZD1222 vaccination. The source of these receptors is an adult in good health.

This clone was seen once. V usage is TRBV6-5 and J usage is TRBJ1-3, with no clear D. The CDR3 runs to 13 residues. The V gene lost 7 bases and the J gene lost 3 bases, with 10 bases spanning the gap. CDR1 is MNHEY, CDR2 SVGAGI, per germline. The CDR3 region is CASTGGSGNTIYF. The CDR3 region has the DNA TGTGCCAGCACGGGTGGCAGTGGAAACACCATATATTTT.

The chain recombines TRBV11-2 with TRBJ2-6; D is uncertain. Trimming took off 1 base at V and 0 bases at J, with 4 bases between the two ends. This CDR3 is built from 15 residues. Germline V CDR1 and CDR2: SGHAT, FQNNGV. The CDR3 DNA follows: TGTGCCAGCAGCTTAGTGCCCTCTGGGGCCAACGTCCTGACTTTC. Translation gives CASSLVPSGANVLTF.

V is TRBV5-1 and J is TRBJ1-6; possible D gene TRBD1, 6 bases. This CDR3 contains 15 residues. Germline V CDR1 and CDR2: SGHRS, YFSETQ. Trimming pared 1 base from V and 7 bases from J, leaving 12 bases between. The CDR3 protein is CASSLTGQLNSPLHF. The CDR3 coding sequence is TGCGCCAGCAGCTTGACGGGACAACTAAATTCACCCCTCCACTTT.

This chain joins TRBV7-2 and TRBJ1-5; D is unclear. V was clipped by 4 bases and J by 1 base, with 8 bases between them. Per germline, CDR1 SGHTA and CDR2 FQGNSA. The CDR3 loop spans 14 amino acids. CDR3 loop: CASSSQLSNQPQHF. DNA for the CDR3: TGTGCCAGCAGCTCACAGTTAAGCAATCAGCCCCAGCATTTT. The full variable domain, its missing parts supplied by reference TRBV7-2 and TRBJ1-5, is GAGVSQSPSNKVTEKGKDVELRCDPISGHTALYWYRQSLGQGLEFLIYFQGNSAPDKSGLPSDRFSAERTGGSVSTLTIQRTQQEDSAVYLCASSSQLSNQPQHFGDGTRLSIL.

The chain uses TRBV4-3 and TRBJ1-6; a weak D match, TRBD1 (5 bases). V lost 5 bases and J 7 bases, leaving 12 bases between the germline ends. There are 14 residues in the CDR3. CDR1 LGHNA and CDR2 YSLEER come from the germline V gene. The CDR3 coding sequence is TGCGCCAGCAGCGAGGTTTGGGGGAATTCACCCCTCCACTTT. As protein: CASSEVWGNSPLHF.

The chain combines TRBV6-4 with TRBJ2-1, with D hard to call. Germline assignment: CDR1 MRHNA and CDR2 SNTAGT. V was trimmed by 0 bases and J by 2 bases, leaving 5 bases between them. This CDR3 contains 14 residues. Here the CDR3 reads CASSDSNPYNEQFF. CDR3 DNA: TGTGCCAGCAGTGACTCGAACCCCTACAATGAGCAGTTCTTC.

Only a few counts were recorded for this clone. The chain couples TRBV5-4 to TRBJ2-2; 8 bases align to TRBD2. Germline assignment: CDR1 SGHNT and CDR2 YYREEE (reference sequence). J was trimmed by 4 bases and V by 3 bases; bases with no gene match: 5. This CDR3 is 15 amino acids long. CDR3 DNA: TGTGCCAGCAGCTCACCGGGAGGGCCCACCGGGGAGCTGTTTTTT. Translating it yields CASSSPGGPTGELFF.

V gene TRBV9 combines with J gene TRBJ2-3; no firm D call. Deletions cut 3 bases from V and 4 bases from J, with 6 bases between. This CDR3 is built from 12 residues. Germline V gene data show CDR1 as SGDLS and CDR2 as YYNGEE. The CDR3 DNA reads as TGTGCCAGCAGCGCACCGTCAGATACGCAGTATTTT. Amino acids: CASSAPSDTQYF.

This chain uses TRBV5-5 with TRBJ2-1; 7 bases map to TRBD1. The CDR3 totals 13 residues. The V gene's germline CDR1 is SGHKS and CDR2 YYEKEE (reference sequence). After removal of 3 bases from V and 5 bases from J, the junction contained 2 bases not matched to a gene. CDR3 region: CASSWTGNNEQFF. For the CDR3, the DNA is TGTGCCAGCAGCTGGACAGGAAACAATGAGCAGTTCTTC.

The chain has TRBV3-1 (or the pseudogene TRBV3-2) and TRBJ2-5; 9 bases are a match to TRBD2. Germline CDR1 reads LGHDT; CDR2 reads YNNKEL (reference sequence). The CDR3 loop spans 15 amino acids. The V segment lost 4 bases and the J segment 5 bases; nucleotides outside the gene matches: 8. The CDR3 DNA sequence: TGTGCCAGCAGCCGACGCGGGGGGGCCCTGGAGACCCAGTACTTC. Amino acids: CASSRRGGALETQYF.

The chain links TRBV7-9 to TRBJ2-7; no firm D call. The CDR3 consists of 13 residues. Germline V CDR1 and CDR2: SEHNR, FQNEAQ (reference sequence). V lost 3 bases and J 6 bases, leaving 12 bases between the germline ends. CDR3: CASSFSASLEQYF. CDR3 sequence (DNA): TGTGCCAGCAGCTTCTCCGCCTCGCTCGAGCAGTACTTC.

The rearrangement links TRBV25-1 to TRBJ2-3; D not certain. The ends were cut back, 4 bases at V and 2 bases at J, with 4 bases in the middle. The CDR3 length is 12 residues. In germline, CDR1 is MGHDK, CDR2 SYGVNS. CDR3 nucleotides: TGTGCCAGCAGTGGGGACACAGATACGCAGTATTTT. Its translation: CASSGDTDTQYF.

This chain's CDR3 is CASSQDRRQGAGTEAFF. The CDR3 DNA sequence: TGCGCCAGCAGCCAAGATCGCCGACAGGGGGCGGGAACTGAAGCTTTCTTT. The genes are TRBV4-1 and TRBJ1-1; TRBD1 matches 10 bases. The V gene end was trimmed by 0 bases and the J gene end by 5 bases; junction bases not matched to a gene: 9. The CDR3 extends over 17 amino acids. Germline V gene lookup returns CDR1 MGHRA and CDR2 YSYEKL.

J is TRBJ2-3 and V is TRBV5-6; 9 bases line up with TRBD2. J was trimmed by 4 bases and V by 2 bases; bases with no gene match: 5. Germline V CDR1 and CDR2: SGHDT, YYEEEE. CDR3 size: 15 residues. The CDR3 spells CASSFDSGGPDTQYF. In DNA form, the CDR3 reads TGTGCCAGCAGCTTCGATAGCGGGGGCCCAGATACGCAGTATTTT.

The genes are TRBV3-1 (or the pseudogene TRBV3-2) and TRBJ2-3; D tentatively fits TRBD1 or TRBD2 (7 bases each). Germline V gene sequence: CDR1 LGHDT, CDR2 YNNKEL (reference sequence). The CDR3 loop spans 16 amino acids. V lost 0 bases, J lost 4 bases, and 14 bases lay in between. The CDR3: CASSQDKGRGPDTQYF. CDR3 bases: TGTGCCAGCAGCCAAGATAAGGGGAGGGGGCCAGATACGCAGTATTTT.

The rearrangement joins TRBV30 to TRBJ1-5; D possibly corresponds to TRBD1 (6 bases). CDR3 length: 15 residues. Trimming left V 2 bases short and J 5 bases short, with 16 bases between. Per the germline V gene, CDR1 is GTSNPN and CDR2 is SVGIG (reference sequence). The CDR3 coding sequence is TGTGCCTGGAGTCCCCCGGGGGGCGAGGATCAGCCCCAGCATTTT. Translating it yields CAWSPPGGEDQPQHF. The whole variable domain, remainder taken from reference TRBV30 and TRBJ1-5, is SQTIHQWPATLVQPVGSPLSLECTVEGTSNPNLYWYRQAAGRGLQLLFYSVGIGQISSEVPQNLSASRPQDRQFILSSKKLLLSDSGFYLCAWSPPGGEDQPQHFGDGTRLSIL.

V usage is TRBV19 and J usage is TRBJ2-5; possible D gene TRBD2, 5 bases. The germline V and J ends were trimmed by 1 base and 4 bases, with 7 bases remaining between them. Germline V gene lookup returns CDR1 LNHDA and CDR2 SQIVND (reference sequence). The CDR3 covers 13 residues. CDR3 loop: CASSIGGRETQYF. CDR3 DNA sequence: TGTGCCAGTAGTATAGGCGGGCGAGAGACCCAGTACTTC.

The chain couples TRBV6-5 to TRBJ1-5, with TRBD1 as a possible D gene (6 bases). The germline V and J ends were trimmed by 5 bases and 11 bases, with 19 bases remaining between them. Per the germline V gene, CDR1 is MNHEY and CDR2 is SVGAGI. The CDR3 consists of 14 residues. The CDR3 DNA sequence: TGTGCCAGCAGTCAGAGTCAGGGGCGGGGGTCCCAGCATTTT. It encodes CASSQSQGRGSQHF.

This chain links TRBV5-1 with TRBJ1-1, with D hard to call. Germline CDR1 is SGHRS and CDR2 is YFSETQ. The V end lost 1 base, the J end lost 1 base, and 8 bases lay between the germline ends. This CDR3 region has 14 residues. This chain's CDR3 is CASSLSPPNTEAFF. DNA of the CDR3: TGCGCCAGCAGCTTGAGTCCGCCGAACACTGAAGCTTTCTTT.

This clone has only one observation. This chain connects TRBV2 to TRBJ2-3; D is unclear. Between the trimmed V and J ends, which lost 5 bases and 0 bases, there was a span of 12 bases. The CDR3 loop spans 15 amino acids. Germline V gives CDR1 SNHLY, CDR2 FYNNEI. The DNA of the CDR3 is TGTGCCAGCAGTTTCGCTGGGGTGAGCACAGATACGCAGTATTTT. Translating it yields CASSFAGVSTDTQYF.

The chain has TRBV7-2 and TRBJ2-1; 11 nucleotides align to TRBD2. CDR3 length equals 16 residues. V was pared by 1 base and J by 6 bases, with 5 bases of the junction left unmatched. The germline CDR1 and CDR2 sequences are SGHTA and FQGNSA. CDR3 sequence: CASSLVASGRFNEQFF. The CDR3 region has the DNA TGTGCCAGCAGCTTAGTGGCTAGCGGGAGGTTCAATGAGCAGTTCTTC.

J is TRBJ2-1 and V is TRBV19; no reliable D call. CDR3 length: 16 residues. Germline V gene lookup returns CDR1 LNHDA and CDR2 SQIVND (reference sequence). The V end was cut by 0 bases, the J end by 1 base, with 10 bases between. The CDR3 region has the DNA TGTGCCAGTAGTATAGAAGCCGCGCGGTCCTACAATGAGCAGTTCTTC. Its protein is CASSIEAARSYNEQFF.